A single sample is the source of the 23 T cell receptor beta chains below, sequenced in a study of CD8+ T cells in alopecia areata listed by TCRdb under 2018. Receptors were amplified or captured by the immunoSEQ multiplex PCR assay. For TCR sequencing, RNA was extracted from every sample and reverse transcribed into cDNA to serve as template. Held by TCRdb, this immuneACCESS table contains in-frame sequences only and omits some clones. Under half of the omission traces to an unresolved V gene where checked; the cause of the rest is unknown. A total of more than 200,000 clones appear in this sample, less than 50% of them only once. Of the sample, roughly 2.6% is held by the ten largest clones. What the treatment or condition label conveys for this sample: oral pan-JAK inhibitor, 5-10 mg twice daily. The material was CD4+ T cells sorted from blood, obtained at approximately week 36, from a patient treated with tofacitinib. Receptors were obtained from a human donor with alopecia areata.

The chain carries TRBV23-1 and TRBJ2-7; D remains unclear. TRBV23-1 is an ORF; its function is uncertain. This CDR3 comprises 13 residues. V was trimmed by 4 bases and J by 0 bases, leaving 7 bases between them. This CDR3 is CASSLPSSYEQYF. In nucleotides, the CDR3 is TGCGCCAGCAGTCTACCCAGCTCCTACGAGCAGTACTTC.

In its sample, this clone was seen a few times. The V gene is TRBV20-1, the J gene TRBJ2-1; possibly TRBD2 for D (6 bases). Germline CDR1 DFQATT, CDR2 SNEGSKA (reference sequence). V dropped 5 bases and J dropped 12 bases, with 8 bases sitting between them. The CDR3 spans 9 residues. CDR3 loop: CSAGGVQFF. The DNA for the CDR3 is TGCAGTGCTGGCGGGGTGCAGTTCTTC.

This clone showed up just a few times. The gene calls are TRBV29-1 and TRBJ1-1; D gene uncertain. The CDR3 loop spans 11 amino acids. V lost 7 bases, J lost 6 bases, and 12 bases lay in between. Germline V gene data show CDR1 as SQVTM and CDR2 as ANQGSEA. CDR3 in amino acids: CSALGFPEAFF. The CDR3 coding sequence is TGCAGCGCCTTAGGATTCCCTGAAGCTTTCTTT.

Only a few counts were recorded for this clone. The J gene is TRBJ1-1, the V gene TRBV7-2; unclear D gene. The CDR3 is made up of 13 amino acids. The germline gives CDR1 SGHTA, CDR2 FQGNSA. Trimming pared 4 bases from V and 1 base from J, leaving 7 bases between. CDR3 bases: TGTGCCAGCAGCTCGTCCGGGAACACTGAAGCTTTCTTT. Its protein product is CASSSSGNTEAFF.

The V and J genes are TRBV27 and TRBJ2-7; 11 bases map to TRBD2. CDR1 and CDR2 (germline): MNHEY, SMNVEV (reference sequence). Losses at the gene ends were 2 bases for V and 2 bases for J; bases not matched to a gene: 5. The CDR3 sequence is 16 residues long. The CDR3 region is CASSLLAGGSPYEQYF. Written as DNA, the CDR3 is TGTGCCAGCAGTTTACTAGCGGGAGGATCCCCCTACGAGCAGTACTTC.

V gene TRBV30 combines with J gene TRBJ1-2; TRBD1 is a possible D gene (5 bases). Trimming left V 0 bases short and J 2 bases short, with 7 bases between. The CDR3 has 13 residues. Germline V gene sequence: CDR1 GTSNPN, CDR2 SVGIG (reference sequence). CDR3 sequence: CAWSVGTNYGYTF. The CDR3 DNA follows: TGTGCCTGGAGTGTAGGGACGAACTATGGCTACACCTTC.

This clone has more than one count but fewer than ten. The chain links TRBV6-6 to TRBJ2-7; 7 positions agree with TRBD1. Losses at the gene ends were 4 bases for V and 2 bases for J; bases not matched to a gene: 11. The CDR3 is 16 residues long. Germline lookup yields CDR1 MNHNY and CDR2 SVGAGI (reference sequence). Here the CDR3 reads CASSSMGQTGTYEQYF. Written as DNA, the CDR3 is TGTGCCAGCAGTTCTATGGGACAGACAGGAACCTACGAGCAGTACTTC.

The CDR3 sequence: CSASGNGYTF. The DNA for the CDR3 is TGCAGTGCCTCAGGGAATGGCTACACCTTC. J is TRBJ1-2 and V is TRBV20-1, with D maybe TRBD1 (5 bases). The length of the CDR3 is 10 residues. Trimming left V 6 bases short and J 6 bases short, with 8 bases between. The germline V gene has CDR1 DFQATT and CDR2 SNEGSKA (reference sequence).

This clone showed up just a few times. The chain has TRBV29-1 and TRBJ2-5; D possibly uses TRBD1 or TRBD2 (5 bases each). CDR1 and CDR2 (germline): SQVTM, ANQGSEA. The CDR3 length is 12 residues. Trimming removed 1 base at V and 5 bases at J, with 8 bases between. CDR3 residues: CSVEGWGETQYF. The CDR3 region has the DNA TGCAGCGTTGAAGGGTGGGGGGAGACCCAGTACTTC.

This clone was counted only a few times. The rearrangement uses TRBV5-1 and TRBJ2-2; 8 nucleotides agree with TRBD1. The CDR3 sequence is 14 residues long. J lost 4 bases, V lost 6 bases, and 5 bases had no gene match. Germline CDR1 is SGHRS and CDR2 is YFSETQ. This CDR3 reads CASTTGEVTGELFF. In DNA form, the CDR3 reads TGCGCCAGCACGACAGGGGAGGTCACCGGGGAGCTGTTTTTT.

This clone occurred once. The J gene is TRBJ2-1, the V gene TRBV30; D is perhaps TRBD1 (6 bases). V was clipped by 3 bases and J by 11 bases, with 14 bases between them. CDR3 length equals 12 residues. Germline V lookup: CDR1 GTSNPN, CDR2 SVGIG (reference sequence). The CDR3 region has the DNA TGTGCCTGGAGACCGCCGGGACAAAAGCAGTTCTTC. Its translation: CAWRPPGQKQFF.

This clone showed up just a few times. The CDR3 loop reads CASSISGTKNTEAFF. CDR3 nucleotides: TGTGCCAGCAGCATCTCCGGGACAAAGAACACTGAAGCTTTCTTT. This chain links TRBV7-9 with TRBJ1-1; D is possibly TRBD1 (6 bases). CDR3 length: 15 amino acids. Germline loops: CDR1 SEHNR, CDR2 FQNEAQ (reference sequence). V lost 5 bases to trimming and J lost 1 base, with 14 bases between them. Supplemented by reference TRBV7-9 and TRBJ1-1, the full variable domain reads DTGVSQNPRHKITKRGQNVTFRCDPISEHNRLYWYRQTLGQGPEFLTYFQNEAQLEKSRLLSDRFSAERPKGSFSTLEIQRTEQGDSAMYLCASSISGTKNTEAFFGQGTRLTVV.

Concerning this clone itself: Within the sample, other DNA sequences also encode this same CDR3. The genes are TRBV9 and TRBJ2-4; D perhaps matches TRBD2 (6 bases). Germline loops: CDR1 SGDLS, CDR2 YYNGEE. V lost 0 bases and J 7 bases, leaving 8 bases between the germline ends. CDR3 length equals 13 residues. The CDR3 coding sequence is TGTGCCAGCAGCGTAGCAGGAGGGAACATTCAGTACTTC. This gives the protein CASSVAGGNIQYF.

V gene TRBV30 combines with J gene TRBJ2-3; perhaps TRBD1 as D (5 bases). Trimming took off 4 bases at V and 2 bases at J, with 7 bases between the two ends. Germline V gene sequence: CDR1 GTSNPN, CDR2 SVGIG (reference sequence). The CDR3 has 12 amino acids. Here the CDR3 reads CAWTGFTDTQYF. The CDR3 DNA follows: TGTGCCTGGACAGGGTTCACAGATACGCAGTATTTT. Full variable domain (rest looked up from reference TRBV30 and TRBJ2-3): SQTIHQWPATLVQPVGSPLSLECTVEGTSNPNLYWYRQAAGRGLQLLFYSVGIGQISSEVPQNLSASRPQDRQFILSSKKLLLSDSGFYLCAWTGFTDTQYFGPGTRLTVL.

The V and J genes are TRBV30 and TRBJ2-3; D gene unclear. The germline CDR1 and CDR2 sequences are GTSNPN and SVGIG (reference sequence). The CDR3 spans 11 residues. Trimming shortened V by 1 base and J by 11 bases, and 10 bases separated the two germline ends. CDR3 region: CAWSAMALQYF. DNA for the CDR3: TGTGCCTGGAGTGCGATGGCCCTGCAGTATTTT.

This sequence joins TRBV28 and TRBJ1-2; tentatively, D is TRBD1 (6 bases). CDR1 is MDHEN and CDR2 is SYDVKM in the germline V gene. This CDR3 spans 13 amino acids. The V end lost 6 bases, the J end lost 7 bases, and 15 bases lay between the germline ends. In DNA, the CDR3 is TGTGCCAGCAGAGTCGGGCAGGGGAGTGGCTACACCTTC. Protein product: CASRVGQGSGYTF.

This clone was seen a single time. This chain joins TRBV28 and TRBJ2-3, with no clear D. V was shortened by 6 bases and J by 4 bases, with 14 bases between the two germline ends. Germline V gene sequence: CDR1 MDHEN, CDR2 SYDVKM. CDR3 size: 14 residues. The CDR3: CASRASSFPDTQYF. As DNA, the CDR3 is TGTGCCAGCAGAGCATCGAGTTTCCCAGATACGCAGTATTTT.

This chain joins TRBV30 and TRBJ2-4; perhaps TRBD2 as D (6 bases). Germline V gene sequence: CDR1 GTSNPN, CDR2 SVGIG (reference sequence). The CDR3 contains 18 residues. The germline V and J ends were trimmed by 4 bases and 5 bases, with 27 bases remaining between them. The CDR3 DNA reads TGTGCCTGGAAAAGGGACCCAACTAGCTTCGGTGTGGAAAACATTCAGTACTTC. Encoded protein: CAWKRDPTSFGVENIQYF.

The rearrangement uses TRBV9 and TRBJ2-4; D might be TRBD1 (7 bases). The CDR3 consists of 15 residues. Germline-derived CDR1 and CDR2 are SGDLS and YYNGEE. Deletions cut 0 bases from V and 6 bases from J, with 13 bases between. The CDR3 DNA follows: TGTGCCAGCAGCGTAGTGGAGGGGGCCGCAAACATTCAGTACTTC. Encoded protein: CASSVVEGAANIQYF.

CDR3 bases: TGTGCCAGCAGCCTCCGGGACGGAAGTTGGCGTGGCTACACCTTC. This sequence encodes CASSLRDGSWRGYTF. The chain links TRBV7-2 to TRBJ1-2; possibly TRBD1 for D (5 bases). CDR3 length: 15 residues. Germline lookup yields CDR1 SGHTA and CDR2 FQGNSA. V was clipped by 5 bases and J by 7 bases, with 20 bases between them.

V and J are TRBV9 and TRBJ2-5; tentatively, D is TRBD1 or TRBD2 (6 bases each). Per the germline V gene, CDR1 is SGDLS and CDR2 is YYNGEE. The CDR3 totals 13 residues. Between the trimmed V and J ends, which lost 7 bases and 4 bases, there was a span of 14 bases. The CDR3 sequence is CASGQSGGETQYF. The CDR3 nucleotides are TGTGCCAGCGGACAGTCCGGGGGAGAGACCCAGTACTTC.

The chain couples TRBV7-3 to TRBJ2-2, with 8 bases matching TRBD2. The V gene's germline CDR1 is SGHTA and CDR2 FQGTGA. The CDR3 covers 14 residues. Trimming took 4 bases from V and 4 from J; bases not matched to a gene: 2. Here the CDR3 DNA reads TGTGCCAGCAGCTCGACTAGCGTCACCGGGGAGCTGTTTTTT. Its protein product is CASSSTSVTGELFF.

In this sample, this clone turned up a few times. The genes are TRBV7-2 and TRBJ1-1; D remains unclear. Germline assignment: CDR1 SGHTA and CDR2 FQGNSA. Trimming cost V 5 bases and J 3 bases, with 13 bases left between them. CDR3 length: 14 residues. The CDR3 loop is CASSTPGAYTEAFF. The DNA of the CDR3 is TGTGCCAGCAGCACCCCAGGCGCGTACACTGAAGCTTTCTTT.